This T cell receptor (beta chain) was captured in a study of T cells in Graves' hyperthyroidism and ophthalmopathy. Pregnant or lactating patients were excluded, as were those with uncontrolled infection or other autoimmune disease. Each diagnosis drew on symptoms, thyroxine, TRAb, thyroid ultrasound and orbital computed tomography findings. About this clonotype itself: Its cognate antigen is unknown.

Trimming left V 9 bases short and J 4 bases short, with 18 bases between. CDR3 size: 14 residues. CDR1 and CDR2 from the germline V gene are MNHEY and SVGEGT. Findings of the study overall: Using 13 V-J features, a model discriminated ophthalmopathy from stable hyperthyroidism.

What was amplified from RNA transcripts were TCR beta CDR3 regions. The study used the HTBI primer set for a first-round RT-PCR of the TCR CDR3. TCRdb independently ran MiXCR on the multiplex PCR reads; one entry per CDR3 protein. The repertoire holds approximately 610,000 distinct CDR3 sequences, with roughly 15% as singletons. The TCR sequence derives from a woman aged 40 to 49 with Graves' ophthalmopathy. The sequenced sample consisted of blood. This chain uses TRBV6-2 or TRBV6-3 with TRBJ2-5, with no clear D. The CDR3 coding sequence is TGTGCCAGTAAGATGTCAGAAGCCCGAGAGACCCAGTACTTC. This codes for CASKMSEARETQYF.